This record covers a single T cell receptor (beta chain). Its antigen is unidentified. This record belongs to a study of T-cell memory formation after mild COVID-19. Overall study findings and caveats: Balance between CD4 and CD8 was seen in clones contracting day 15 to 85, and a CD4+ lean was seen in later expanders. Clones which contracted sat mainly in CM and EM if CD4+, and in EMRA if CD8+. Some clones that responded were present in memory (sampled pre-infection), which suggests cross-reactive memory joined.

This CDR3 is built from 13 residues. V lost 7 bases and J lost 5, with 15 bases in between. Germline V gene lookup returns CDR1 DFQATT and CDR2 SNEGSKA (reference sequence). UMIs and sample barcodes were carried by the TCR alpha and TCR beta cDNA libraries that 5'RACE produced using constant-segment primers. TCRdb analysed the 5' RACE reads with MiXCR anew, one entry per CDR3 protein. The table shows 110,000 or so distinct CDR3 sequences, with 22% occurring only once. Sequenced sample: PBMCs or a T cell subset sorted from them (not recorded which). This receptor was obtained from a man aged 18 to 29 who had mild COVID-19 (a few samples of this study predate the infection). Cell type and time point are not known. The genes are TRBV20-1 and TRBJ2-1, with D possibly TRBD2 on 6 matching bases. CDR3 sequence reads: CSVRTTTNNEQFF. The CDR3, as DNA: TGCAGTGTAAGGACTACCACGAACAATGAGCAGTTCTTC.